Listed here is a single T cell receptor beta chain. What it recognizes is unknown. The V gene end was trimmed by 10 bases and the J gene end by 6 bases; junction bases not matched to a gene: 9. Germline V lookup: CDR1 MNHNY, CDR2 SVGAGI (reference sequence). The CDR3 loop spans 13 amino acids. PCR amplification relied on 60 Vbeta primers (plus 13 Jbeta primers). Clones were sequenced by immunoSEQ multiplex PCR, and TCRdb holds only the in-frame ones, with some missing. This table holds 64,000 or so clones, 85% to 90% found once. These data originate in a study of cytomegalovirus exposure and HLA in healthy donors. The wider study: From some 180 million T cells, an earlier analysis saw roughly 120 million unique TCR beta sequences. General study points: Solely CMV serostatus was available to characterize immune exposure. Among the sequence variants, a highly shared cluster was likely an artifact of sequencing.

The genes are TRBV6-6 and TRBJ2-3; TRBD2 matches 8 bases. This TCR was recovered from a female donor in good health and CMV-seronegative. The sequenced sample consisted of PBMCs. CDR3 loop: CATGEREIDTQYF. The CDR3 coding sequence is TGTGCCACCGGAGAGCGGGAGATTGATACGCAGTATTTT.